Following are 28 T cell receptor beta chains from one sample sequenced in a study of blood T cell repertoires in COVID-19. Method: immunoSEQ multiplex PCR; TCRdb's copy keeps in-frame clones and lacks some. The sample holds around 180,000 clones, about 85% seen once. Sequences were obtained from peripheral blood. The receptors were gathered from a woman older than 75 with acute or convalescent COVID-19.

This clone showed up just once. The chain is built from TRBV11-2 and TRBJ2-5, with 7 bases identical to TRBD1. V shed 2 bases, J shed 2 bases, and the junction held 8 bases outside the gene matches. From germline, CDR1 is SGHAT and CDR2 FQNNGV. The CDR3 consists of 16 residues. CDR3 in amino acids: CASSLTRTGLQETQYF. Here the CDR3 DNA reads TGTGCCAGCAGCTTAACCCGGACAGGCCTACAAGAGACCCAGTACTTC.

The gene calls are TRBV19 and TRBJ2-3; possible D gene TRBD2, 5 bases. V shed 3 bases and J shed 4 bases, with 17 bases lying between them. The CDR3 runs 16 residues. Germline loops: CDR1 LNHDA, CDR2 SQIVND (reference sequence). CDR3 coding DNA: TGTGCCAGTAGTATTTGGTCCCGGGGATCGGCAGATACGCAGTATTTT. Translation: CASSIWSRGSADTQYF.

CDR3 sequence (DNA): TGTGCCAGCAGACTCACACCCGGGACAGTGACGGGTGGCTACACCTTC. It is translated as CASRLTPGTVTGGYTF. The chain joins TRBV11-2 to TRBJ1-2, with 7 bases fitting TRBD1. The ends lost 6 bases at V and 7 bases at J; junction bases unmatched: 17. CDR1 is SGHAT and CDR2 is FQNNGV in the germline V gene. The CDR3 consists of 16 residues.

The J gene is TRBJ1-2, the V gene TRBV25-1; 8 nucleotides agree with TRBD1. From germline, CDR1 is MGHDK and CDR2 SYGVNS. The V and J ends lost 7 bases and 6 bases, in that order; junction bases with no gene match: 7. CDR3 length equals 13 residues. Written as DNA, the CDR3 is TGTGCCAGCATGGACAGGGTGGATAATGGCTACACCTTC. This gives the protein CASMDRVDNGYTF.

This clone was found once. The CDR3 sequence is CASSTGAVGTDTQYF. CDR3 bases: TGCGCCAGTTCGACAGGCGCCGTGGGCACAGATACGCAGTATTTT. V is TRBV10-1 and J is TRBJ2-3; a possible D gene is TRBD1 (6 bases). Looked up from germline, CDR1 is WNHNN and CDR2 is SYGVQD (reference sequence). Trimming cost V 9 bases and J 1 base, with 17 bases left between them. This CDR3 comprises 15 residues.

The chain combines TRBV6-2 or TRBV6-3 with TRBJ2-1; 12 nucleotides line up with TRBD2. CDR3 length equals 17 residues. V dropped 6 bases and J dropped 1; count of bases not matched to a gene: 7. Germline V gives CDR1 MNHEY, CDR2 SVGEGT. The chain's CDR3 is CASSLYGTSGSYNEQFF. The CDR3 bases are TGTGCCAGCAGCCTCTATGGGACTAGCGGGTCCTACAATGAGCAGTTCTTC.

This clone appeared a few times. The chain has TRBV5-4 and TRBJ2-2; D perhaps matches TRBD2 (5 bases). The CDR3 loop spans 15 amino acids. Trimming removed 4 bases at V and 0 bases at J, with 10 bases between. In germline, CDR1 is SGHNT, CDR2 YYREEE (reference sequence). The DNA of the CDR3 is TGTGCCAGCAGCCTGAAGGGAGCGAACACCGGGGAGCTGTTTTTT. This sequence encodes CASSLKGANTGELFF.

V and J are TRBV7-2 and TRBJ1-1; no firm D call. The V end lost 6 bases, the J end lost 1 base, and 15 bases lay between the germline ends. In germline, CDR1 is SGHTA, CDR2 FQGNSA. The CDR3 runs to 15 residues. This CDR3 is CASRADRTWNTEAFF. DNA for the CDR3: TGTGCCAGCAGGGCCGATCGAACGTGGAACACTGAAGCTTTCTTT.

The rearrangement joins TRBV2 to TRBJ2-5; 8 positions agree with TRBD2. This CDR3 has 16 amino acids. Germline V gene data show CDR1 as SNHLY and CDR2 as FYNNEI. V shed 8 bases and J 6 bases; nucleotides not matched to a gene: 17. The CDR3 is CASLRGGTGTLKTQYF. The CDR3 nucleotides are TGTGCCAGCCTACGGGGGGGGACCGGGACATTAAAGACCCAGTACTTC.

This clone was detected once. This chain uses TRBV7-2 with TRBJ2-5, with D perhaps matching TRBD1 (7 bases). Trimming stripped 5 bases from V and 5 bases from J, with 18 bases between. This CDR3 comprises 15 residues. Per germline, CDR1 SGHTA and CDR2 FQGNSA. CDR3 coding DNA: TGTGCCAGCAGCCCAGGGGGTGGGGGGTCGGAGACCCAGTACTTC. Its translation is CASSPGGGGSETQYF.

This sequence joins TRBV6-2 or TRBV6-3 and TRBJ2-3; 9 bases line up with TRBD2. Germline V lookup: CDR1 MNHEY, CDR2 SVGEGT. The CDR3 extends over 16 amino acids. V shed 4 bases and J 1 base; nucleotides not matched to a gene: 6. For the CDR3, the DNA is TGTGCCAGCAGTTCCCCCAGGACTAGCGGCACAGATACGCAGTATTTT. Translated, it gives CASSSPRTSGTDTQYF.

This chain joins TRBV5-1 and TRBJ2-5; the D gene is possibly TRBD2 (5 bases). This CDR3 is 13 amino acids long. CDR1 and CDR2 (germline): SGHRS, YFSETQ. V shed 1 base and J shed 7 bases, with 11 bases lying between them. The CDR3, as DNA: TGCGCCAGCAGCTTGAGAGGGTTGAGGACCCAGTACTTC. Its translation is CASSLRGLRTQYF.

In DNA, the CDR3 is TGTGCCAGCAGCCAACAGGGGGGCGAGCAGTACTTC. Protein: CASSQQGGEQYF. The chain joins TRBV5-4 to TRBJ2-7, with 8 bases matching TRBD1. Unmatched junction bases numbered 3, after V lost 4 bases and J lost 6 bases. The CDR3 covers 12 residues. Per germline, CDR1 SGHNT and CDR2 YYREEE (reference sequence).

CDR3 sequence: CASSTYTVKETQYF. The DNA for the CDR3 is TGTGCCAGCAGCACCTATACAGTAAAAGAGACCCAGTACTTC. This sequence joins TRBV7-2 and TRBJ2-5; D remains unclear. Trimming pared 5 bases from V and 3 bases from J, leaving 13 bases between. Germline assignment: CDR1 SGHTA and CDR2 FQGNSA. The CDR3 is 14 residues long.

This clone has just one count. The gene calls are TRBV6-1 and TRBJ2-2; a weak D match, TRBD2 (5 bases). Between the trimmed V and J ends, which lost 2 bases and 5 bases, there was a span of 6 bases. This CDR3 has 13 residues. The germline V gene has CDR1 MNHNS and CDR2 SASEGT. CDR3 nucleotides: TGTGCCAGCAGTGAATCGGGGACCGGGGAGCTGTTTTTT. It specifies CASSESGTGELFF.

A few counts support this clone. This chain connects TRBV7-8 to TRBJ2-5; TRBD1 aligns across 9 bases. The CDR3 extends over 13 amino acids. The germline V gene has CDR1 SGHVS and CDR2 FQNEAQ. Trimming at V came to 4 bases and at J to 7 bases, leaving 4 bases not matched to a gene. The CDR3 loop reads CASSSQGAGTQYF. DNA of the CDR3: TGTGCCAGCAGCTCACAGGGGGCTGGGACCCAGTACTTC.

The V and J genes are TRBV5-1 and TRBJ1-1; D might be TRBD1 (5 bases). This CDR3 contains 13 residues. CDR1 and CDR2 (germline): SGHRS, YFSETQ. The V gene lost 5 bases and the J gene lost 4 bases, with 12 bases spanning the gap. In DNA, the CDR3 is TGCGCCAGCAGTAAGGGCGGGGGCACTGAAGCTTTCTTT. Residues: CASSKGGGTEAFF.

The rearrangement links TRBV27 to TRBJ1-2; D ambiguous. This CDR3 has 14 residues. Trimming took off 2 bases at V and 4 bases at J, with 11 bases between the two ends. CDR1 MNHEY and CDR2 SMNVEV come from the germline V gene (reference sequence). The CDR3 bases are TGTGCCAGCAGTTTAGGAGGTTTAGCCTATGGCTACACCTTC. It is translated as CASSLGGLAYGYTF.

This chain uses TRBV4-3 with TRBJ2-5, with TRBD2 as a possible D gene (6 bases). This CDR3 region has 13 residues. Germline CDR1 LGHNA, CDR2 YSLEER. The V end lost 3 bases, the J end lost 8 bases, and 13 bases lay between the germline ends. CDR3 coding DNA: TGCGCCAGCAGCCAGGCGGGGTCATTAACCCAGTACTTC. Encoded protein: CASSQAGSLTQYF.

This chain connects TRBV6-5 to TRBJ1-5; unclear D gene. Trimming removed 5 bases from V and 4 bases from J, with 12 bases in between. CDR3 length equals 14 residues. Germline values: CDR1 MNHEY, CDR2 SVGAGI. CDR3 nucleotide sequence: TGTGCCAGCAGTCAGGCAGGAGGGAATCAGCCCCAGCATTTT. This codes for CASSQAGGNQPQHF.

The V gene is TRBV30, the J gene TRBJ2-5; D is unclear. Trimming left V 2 bases short and J 5 bases short, with 9 bases between. This CDR3 has 12 amino acids. Per germline, CDR1 GTSNPN and CDR2 SVGIG (reference sequence). CDR3 coding DNA: TGTGCCTGGAGTTGGCAGTGGGAGACCCAGTACTTC. Translating it yields CAWSWQWETQYF.

The genes are TRBV11-2 and TRBJ2-1; a weak D match, TRBD2 (5 bases). Per germline, CDR1 SGHAT and CDR2 FQNNGV. The CDR3 sequence is 15 residues long. V was trimmed by 3 bases and J by 1 base, leaving 10 bases between them. The CDR3 DNA is TGTGCCAGCAGCTTCGAAAGCGGATCCTACAATGAGCAGTTCTTC. Translation: CASSFESGSYNEQFF.

The V and J genes are TRBV29-1 and TRBJ2-7; tentative D call: TRBD2 (6 bases). Trimming removed 3 bases from V and 7 bases from J, with 22 bases in between. Germline V gene lookup returns CDR1 SQVTM and CDR2 ANQGSEA. This CDR3 has 15 residues. Here the CDR3 DNA reads TGCAGCGTTGACTCTTCGTCGAGTCATGGAGGGGAGCAGTACTTC. It is translated as CSVDSSSSHGGEQYF.

V is TRBV2 and J is TRBJ2-3; TRBD2 agrees at 14 bases. The length of the CDR3 is 15 residues. Germline CDR1 reads SNHLY; CDR2 reads FYNNEI. Unmatched junction bases numbered 3, after V lost 5 bases and J lost 5 bases. CDR3 coding DNA: TGTGCCAGCAGTCGGGGACTAGCGGGGGTAGATACGCAGTATTTT. This codes for CASSRGLAGVDTQYF.

The chain recombines TRBV7-2 with TRBJ2-7; 7 bases line up with TRBD1. Germline V CDR1 and CDR2: SGHTA, FQGNSA. V lost 4 bases and J lost 7; bases outside the gene matches: 7. The CDR3 runs 13 residues. CDR3 bases: TGTGCCAGCAGCTCGGACAGGTTTCGGGAGCAGTACTTC. Protein: CASSSDRFREQYF.

V and J are TRBV29-1 and TRBJ1-2; the match to TRBD1 covers 9 bases. The CDR3 extends over 12 amino acids. V was pared by 8 bases and J by 5 bases, with 6 bases of the junction left unmatched. The germline V gene encodes CDR1 SQVTM and CDR2 ANQGSEA. Here the CDR3 DNA reads TGCAGCTTCGGACAGGGGCGGTATGGCTACACCTTC. Translating it yields CSFGQGRYGYTF.

Here the CDR3 reads CASSLRRNEKLFF. CDR3 DNA sequence: TGTGCCAGCAGTTTGAGGCGGAATGAAAAACTGTTTTTT. The genes are TRBV27 and TRBJ1-4; D not resolved. The CDR3 extends over 13 amino acids. V lost 3 bases and J 5 bases, leaving 7 bases between the germline ends. Germline V gene sequence: CDR1 MNHEY, CDR2 SMNVEV (reference sequence).

This chain uses TRBV7-8 with TRBJ1-6, with D maybe TRBD1 (6 bases). The V and J ends lost 0 bases and 9 bases respectively, with 12 bases between them. The CDR3 runs to 15 residues. Per the germline V gene, CDR1 is SGHVS and CDR2 is FQNEAQ. The CDR3 region has the DNA TGTGCCAGCAGCTTAGCGTTACAGGGCAGTTCACCCCTCCACTTT. This translates into CASSLALQGSSPLHF. The variable domain in full, completed from reference TRBV7-8 and TRBJ1-6, reads GAGVSQSPRYKVAKRGQDVALRCDPISGHVSLFWYQQALGQGPEFLTYFQNEAQLDKSGLPSDRFFAERPEGSVSTLKIQRTQQEDSAVYLCASSLALQGSSPLHFGNGTRLTVT.